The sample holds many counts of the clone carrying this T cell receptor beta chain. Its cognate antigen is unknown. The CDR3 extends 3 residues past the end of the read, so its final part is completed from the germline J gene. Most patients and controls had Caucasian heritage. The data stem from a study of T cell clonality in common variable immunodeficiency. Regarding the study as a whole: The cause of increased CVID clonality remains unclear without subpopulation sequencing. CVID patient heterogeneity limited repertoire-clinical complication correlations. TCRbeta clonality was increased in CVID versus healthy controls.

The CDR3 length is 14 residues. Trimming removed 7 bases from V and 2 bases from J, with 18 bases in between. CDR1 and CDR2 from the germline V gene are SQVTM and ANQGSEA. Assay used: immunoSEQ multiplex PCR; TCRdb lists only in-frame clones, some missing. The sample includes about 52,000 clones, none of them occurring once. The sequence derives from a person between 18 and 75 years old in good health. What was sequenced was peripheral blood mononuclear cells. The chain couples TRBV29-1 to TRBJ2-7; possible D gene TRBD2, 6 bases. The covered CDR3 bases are TGCAGCGCGGGCGGGACTTTACCCCCCTACGAG. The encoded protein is CSAGGTLPPYE. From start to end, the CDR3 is CSAGGTLPPYEQYF.